This TCR beta chain derives from a study of cytomegalovirus exposure and HLA in healthy donors. A multiplex PCR was run with 60 Vbeta primers and 13 Jbeta primers. TCRdb's table, derived via immunoSEQ multiplex PCR, lists solely in-frame clones and lacks some. The data contain about 87,000 clones, 79% of them seen just once; the ten biggest clones take up roughly 3.8%. The CDR3 consists of 13 residues. Trimming shortened V by 5 bases and J by 6 bases, and 14 bases separated the two germline ends. Germline loops: CDR1 LNHDA, CDR2 SQIVND (reference sequence). Study results and caveats: What a later analysis showed was that several of the most significant clusters appeared linked to common viral pathogens. In an earlier analysis, productive rearrangement rates for most beta V segments clustered near 87% or 30%. It was approximately 150 TCR beta chains that were listed as cytomegalovirus-associated.

In the case of this clone: Antigen: not known.

This cohort consisted of healthy bone marrow donors. The chain recombines TRBV19 with TRBJ2-7, with TRBD2 as a possible D gene (6 bases). Sequencing input: PBMCs. The receptor was derived from a woman aged 40 to 50 in good health and CMV-seronegative. The CDR3 sequence: CASSFEGDSEQYF. The CDR3 DNA reads TGTGCCAGTAGTTTTGAAGGGGACTCCGAGCAGTACTTC.